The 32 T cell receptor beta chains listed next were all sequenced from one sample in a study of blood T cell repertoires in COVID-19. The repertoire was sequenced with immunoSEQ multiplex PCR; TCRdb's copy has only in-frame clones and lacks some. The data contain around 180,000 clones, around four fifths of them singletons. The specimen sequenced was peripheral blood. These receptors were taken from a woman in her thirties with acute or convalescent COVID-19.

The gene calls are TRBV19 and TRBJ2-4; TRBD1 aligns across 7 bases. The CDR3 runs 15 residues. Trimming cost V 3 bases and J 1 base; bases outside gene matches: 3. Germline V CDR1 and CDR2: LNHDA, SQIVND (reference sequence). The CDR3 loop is CASSMMTGAKNIQYF. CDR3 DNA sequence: TGTGCCAGTAGTATGATGACAGGGGCCAAAAACATTCAGTACTTC.

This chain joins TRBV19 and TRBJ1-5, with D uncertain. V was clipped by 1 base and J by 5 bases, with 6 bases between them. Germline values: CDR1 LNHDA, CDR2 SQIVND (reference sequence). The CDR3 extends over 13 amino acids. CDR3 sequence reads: CASSIVIHQPQHF. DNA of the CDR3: TGTGCCAGTAGTATAGTAATCCATCAGCCCCAGCATTTT.

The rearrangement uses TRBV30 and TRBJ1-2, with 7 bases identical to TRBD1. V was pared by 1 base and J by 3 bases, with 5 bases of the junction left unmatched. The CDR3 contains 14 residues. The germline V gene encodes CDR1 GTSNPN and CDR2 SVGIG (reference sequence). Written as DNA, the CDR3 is TGTGCCTGGAGTGGACAGGGATCCCACTATGGCTACACCTTC. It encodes CAWSGQGSHYGYTF.

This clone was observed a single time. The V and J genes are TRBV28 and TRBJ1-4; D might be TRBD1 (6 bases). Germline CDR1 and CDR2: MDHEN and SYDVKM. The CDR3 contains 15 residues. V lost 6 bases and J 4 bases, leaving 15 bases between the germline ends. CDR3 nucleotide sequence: TGTGCCAGCAGGCCTAGGGGGTTAGGTAATGAAAAACTGTTTTTT. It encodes CASRPRGLGNEKLFF. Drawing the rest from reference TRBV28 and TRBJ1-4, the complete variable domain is DVKVTQSSRYLVKRTGEKVFLECVQDMDHENMFWYRQDPGLGLRLIYFSYDVKMKEKGDIPEGYSVSREKKERFSLILESASTNQTSMYLCASRPRGLGNEKLFFGSGTQLSVL.

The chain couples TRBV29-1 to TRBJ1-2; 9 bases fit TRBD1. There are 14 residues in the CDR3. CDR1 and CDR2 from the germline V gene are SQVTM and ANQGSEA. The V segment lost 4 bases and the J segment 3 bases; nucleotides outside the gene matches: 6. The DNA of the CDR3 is TGCAGCGTTGGGGGGACAGGGAACGACTATGGCTACACCTTC. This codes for CSVGGTGNDYGYTF.

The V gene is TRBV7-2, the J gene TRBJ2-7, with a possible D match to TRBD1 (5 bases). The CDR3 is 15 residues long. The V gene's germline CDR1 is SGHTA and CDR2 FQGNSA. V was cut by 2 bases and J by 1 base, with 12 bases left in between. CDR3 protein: CASSLTPGLSYEQYF. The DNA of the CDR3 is TGTGCCAGCAGCTTAACCCCAGGGTTATCCTACGAGCAGTACTTC.

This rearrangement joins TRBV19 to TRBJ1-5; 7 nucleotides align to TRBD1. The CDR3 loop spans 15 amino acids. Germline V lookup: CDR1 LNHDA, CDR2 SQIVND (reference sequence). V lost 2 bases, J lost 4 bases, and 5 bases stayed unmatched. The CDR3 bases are TGTGCCAGTAGTATAAACCCAGGGGGAAATCAGCCCCAGCATTTT. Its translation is CASSINPGGNQPQHF.

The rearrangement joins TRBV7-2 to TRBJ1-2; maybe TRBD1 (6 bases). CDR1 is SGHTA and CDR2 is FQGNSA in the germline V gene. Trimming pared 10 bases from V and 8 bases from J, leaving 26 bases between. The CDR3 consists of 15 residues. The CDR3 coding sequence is TGTGCCACCAATGCACACTCCCGGACAGATAACGGCTACACCTTC. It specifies CATNAHSRTDNGYTF.

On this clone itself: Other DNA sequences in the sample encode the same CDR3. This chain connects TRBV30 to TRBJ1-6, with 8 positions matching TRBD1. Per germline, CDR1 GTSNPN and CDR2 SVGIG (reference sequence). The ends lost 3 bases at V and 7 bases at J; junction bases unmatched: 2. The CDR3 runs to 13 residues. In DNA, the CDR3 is TGTGCCTGGAGGACAGGGGACAATTCACCCCTCCACTTT. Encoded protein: CAWRTGDNSPLHF.

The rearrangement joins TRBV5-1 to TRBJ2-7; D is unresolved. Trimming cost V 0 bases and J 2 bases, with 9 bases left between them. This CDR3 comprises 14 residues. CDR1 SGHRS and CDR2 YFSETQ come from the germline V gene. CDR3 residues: CASSLDVRTYEQYF. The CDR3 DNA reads TGCGCCAGCAGCTTGGACGTCAGAACCTACGAGCAGTACTTC.

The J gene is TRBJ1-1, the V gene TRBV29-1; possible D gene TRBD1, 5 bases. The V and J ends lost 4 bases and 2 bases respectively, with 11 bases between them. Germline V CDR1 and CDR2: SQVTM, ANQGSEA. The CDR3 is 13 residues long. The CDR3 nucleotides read TGCAGCGTTGCGCGGGGGGTTAACACTGAAGCTTTCTTT. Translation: CSVARGVNTEAFF.

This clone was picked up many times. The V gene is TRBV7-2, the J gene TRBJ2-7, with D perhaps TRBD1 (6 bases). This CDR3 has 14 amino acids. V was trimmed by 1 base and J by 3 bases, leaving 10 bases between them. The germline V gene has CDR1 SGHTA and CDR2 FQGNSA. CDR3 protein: CASSLETGNYEQYF. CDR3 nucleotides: TGTGCCAGCAGCTTAGAAACAGGGAACTACGAGCAGTACTTC.

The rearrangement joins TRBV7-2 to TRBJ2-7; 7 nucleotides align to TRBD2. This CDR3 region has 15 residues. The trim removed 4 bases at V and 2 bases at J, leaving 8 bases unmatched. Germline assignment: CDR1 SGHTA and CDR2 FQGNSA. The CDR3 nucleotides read TGTGCCAGCAGCTCGGAAGCGGGGCCTACCTACGAGCAGTACTTC. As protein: CASSSEAGPTYEQYF.

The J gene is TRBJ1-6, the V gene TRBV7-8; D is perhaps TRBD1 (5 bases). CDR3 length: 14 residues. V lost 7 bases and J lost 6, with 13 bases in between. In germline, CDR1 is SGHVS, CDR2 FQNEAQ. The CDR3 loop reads CASKFPGLNSPLHF. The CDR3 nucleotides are TGTGCCAGCAAATTTCCGGGACTTAATTCACCCCTCCACTTT. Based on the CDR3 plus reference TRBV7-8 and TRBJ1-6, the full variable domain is GAGVSQSPRYKVAKRGQDVALRCDPISGHVSLFWYQQALGQGPEFLTYFQNEAQLDKSGLPSDRFFAERPEGSVSTLKIQRTQQEDSAVYLCASKFPGLNSPLHFGNGTRLTVT.

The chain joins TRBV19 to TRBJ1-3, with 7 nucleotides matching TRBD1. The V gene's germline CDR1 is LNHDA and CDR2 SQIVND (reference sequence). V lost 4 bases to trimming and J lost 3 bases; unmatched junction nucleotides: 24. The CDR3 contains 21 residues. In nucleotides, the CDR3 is TGTGCCAGTAGTACGGGAAGTATTGCCGGACGTACAGGGGCAGGTGGAAACACCATATATTTT. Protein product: CASSTGSIAGRTGAGGNTIYF.

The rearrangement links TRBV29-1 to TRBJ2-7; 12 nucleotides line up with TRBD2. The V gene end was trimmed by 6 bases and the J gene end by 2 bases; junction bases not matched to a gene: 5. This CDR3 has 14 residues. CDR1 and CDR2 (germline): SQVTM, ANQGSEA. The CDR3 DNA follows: TGCAGCGTAGGAGGACTAGCGGGGCCCTACGAGCAGTACTTC. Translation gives CSVGGLAGPYEQYF.

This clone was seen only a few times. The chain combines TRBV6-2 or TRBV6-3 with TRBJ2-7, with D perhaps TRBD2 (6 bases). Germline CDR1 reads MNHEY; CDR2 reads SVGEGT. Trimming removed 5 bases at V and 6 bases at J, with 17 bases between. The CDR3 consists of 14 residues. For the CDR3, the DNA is TGTGCCAGCAGTCAAATCATGACTAGTTCCGAGCAGTACTTC. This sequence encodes CASSQIMTSSEQYF.

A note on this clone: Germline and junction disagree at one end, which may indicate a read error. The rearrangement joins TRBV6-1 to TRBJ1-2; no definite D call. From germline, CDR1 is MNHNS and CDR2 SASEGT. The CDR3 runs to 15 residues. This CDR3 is CASSEAQQRRTGYTF. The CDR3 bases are TGTGCCAGCAGCGAAGCCCAGCAGAGGCGAACTGGCTACACCTTC.

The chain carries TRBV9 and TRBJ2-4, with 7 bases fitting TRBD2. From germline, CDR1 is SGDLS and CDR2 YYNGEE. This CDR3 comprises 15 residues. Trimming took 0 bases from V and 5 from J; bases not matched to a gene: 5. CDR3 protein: CASSVGAGSQNIQYF. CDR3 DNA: TGTGCCAGCAGCGTAGGAGCGGGGAGCCAAAACATTCAGTACTTC.

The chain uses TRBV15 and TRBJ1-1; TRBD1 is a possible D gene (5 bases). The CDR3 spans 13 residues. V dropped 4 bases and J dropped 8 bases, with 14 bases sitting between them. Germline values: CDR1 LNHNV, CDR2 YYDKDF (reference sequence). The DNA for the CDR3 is TGTGCCACCAGCAACAACAACAGGTTGGAAGCTTTCTTT. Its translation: CATSNNNRLEAFF. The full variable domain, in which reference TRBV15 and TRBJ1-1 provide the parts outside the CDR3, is DAMVIQNPRYQVTQFGKPVTLSCSQTLNHNVMYWYQQKSSQAPKLLFHYYDKDFNNEADTPDNFQSRRPNTSFCFLDIRSPGLGDTAMYLCATSNNNRLEAFFGQGTRLTVV.

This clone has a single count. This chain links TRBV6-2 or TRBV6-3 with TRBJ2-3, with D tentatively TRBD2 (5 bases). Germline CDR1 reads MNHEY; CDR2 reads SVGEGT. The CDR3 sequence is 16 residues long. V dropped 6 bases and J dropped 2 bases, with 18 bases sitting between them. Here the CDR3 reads CASSQVPLRVTDTQYF. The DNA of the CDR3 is TGTGCCAGCAGCCAGGTCCCTTTGAGGGTCACAGATACGCAGTATTTT.

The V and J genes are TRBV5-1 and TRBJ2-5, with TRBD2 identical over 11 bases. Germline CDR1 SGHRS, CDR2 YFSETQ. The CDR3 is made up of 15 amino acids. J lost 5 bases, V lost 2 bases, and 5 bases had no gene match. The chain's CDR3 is CASSFSGGAGETQYF. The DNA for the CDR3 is TGCGCCAGCAGCTTTAGCGGGGGGGCCGGTGAGACCCAGTACTTC.

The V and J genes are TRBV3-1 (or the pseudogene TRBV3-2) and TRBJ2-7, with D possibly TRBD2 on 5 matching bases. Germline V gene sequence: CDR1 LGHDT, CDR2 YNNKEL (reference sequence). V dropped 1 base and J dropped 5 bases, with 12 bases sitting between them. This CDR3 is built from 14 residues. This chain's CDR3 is CASSQGAGVHEQYF. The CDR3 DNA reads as TGTGCCAGCAGCCAAGGGGCCGGGGTCCACGAGCAGTACTTC.

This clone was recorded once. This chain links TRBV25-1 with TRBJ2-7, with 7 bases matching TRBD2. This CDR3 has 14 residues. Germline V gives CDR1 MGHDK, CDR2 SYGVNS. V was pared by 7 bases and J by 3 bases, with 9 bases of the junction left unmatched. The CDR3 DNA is TGTGCCAGCACCGTCAGTGGGGGGGTCTACGAGCAGTACTTC. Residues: CASTVSGGVYEQYF.

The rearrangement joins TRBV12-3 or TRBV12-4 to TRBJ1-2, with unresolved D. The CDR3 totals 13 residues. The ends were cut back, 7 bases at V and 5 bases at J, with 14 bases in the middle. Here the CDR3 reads CASTLSRRYGYTF. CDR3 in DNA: TGTGCCAGCACGCTTAGCCGTAGATATGGCTACACCTTC.

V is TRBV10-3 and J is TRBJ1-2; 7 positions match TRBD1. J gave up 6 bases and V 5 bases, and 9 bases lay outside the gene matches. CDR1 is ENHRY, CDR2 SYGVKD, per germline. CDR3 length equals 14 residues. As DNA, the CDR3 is TGTGCCATCAGTCCGGGACAGACCTTAGATGGCTACACCTTC. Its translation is CAISPGQTLDGYTF.

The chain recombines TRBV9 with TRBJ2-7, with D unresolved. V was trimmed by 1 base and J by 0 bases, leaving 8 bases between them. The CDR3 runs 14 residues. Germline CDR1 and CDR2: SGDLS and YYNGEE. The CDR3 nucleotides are TGTGCCAGCAGCGTAACACATTTCTCCTACGAGCAGTACTTC. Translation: CASSVTHFSYEQYF.

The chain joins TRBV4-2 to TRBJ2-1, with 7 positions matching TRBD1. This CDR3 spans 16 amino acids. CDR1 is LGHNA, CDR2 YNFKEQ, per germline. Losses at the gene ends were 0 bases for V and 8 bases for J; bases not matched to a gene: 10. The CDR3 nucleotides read TGTGCCAGCAGCCAAGATGAAGGCAGGGGGTCCGATGAGCAGTTCTTC. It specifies CASSQDEGRGSDEQFF.

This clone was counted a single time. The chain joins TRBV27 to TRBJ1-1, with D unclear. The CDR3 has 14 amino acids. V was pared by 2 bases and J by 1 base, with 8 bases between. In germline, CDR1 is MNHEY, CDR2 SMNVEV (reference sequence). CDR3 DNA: TGTGCCAGCAGTTTAACGTACAGGAACACTGAAGCTTTCTTT. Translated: CASSLTYRNTEAFF.

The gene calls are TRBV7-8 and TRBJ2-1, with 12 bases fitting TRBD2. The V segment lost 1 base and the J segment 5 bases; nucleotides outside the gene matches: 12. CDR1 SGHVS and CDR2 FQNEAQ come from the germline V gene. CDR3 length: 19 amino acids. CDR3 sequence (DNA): TGTGCCAGCAGCTTAGACGAGACTAGCGGGAGATGGGAGAACAATGAGCAGTTCTTC. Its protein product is CASSLDETSGRWENNEQFF.

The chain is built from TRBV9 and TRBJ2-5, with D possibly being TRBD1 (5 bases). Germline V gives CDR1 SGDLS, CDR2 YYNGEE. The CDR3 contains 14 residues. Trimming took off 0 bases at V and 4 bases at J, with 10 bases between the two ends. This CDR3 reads CASSVVPGSETQYF. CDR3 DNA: TGTGCCAGCAGCGTAGTTCCAGGGTCAGAGACCCAGTACTTC. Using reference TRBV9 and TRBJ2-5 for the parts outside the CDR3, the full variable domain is DSGVTQTPKHLITATGQRVTLRCSPRSGDLSVYWYQQSLDQGLQFLIQYYNGEERAKGNILERFSAQQFPDLHSELNLSSLELGDSALYFCASSVVPGSETQYFGPGTRLLVL.

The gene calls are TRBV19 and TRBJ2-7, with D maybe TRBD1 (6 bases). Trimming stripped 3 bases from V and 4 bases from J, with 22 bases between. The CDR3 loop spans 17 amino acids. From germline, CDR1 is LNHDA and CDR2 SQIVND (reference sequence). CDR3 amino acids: CASSIQQDEQGFYEQYF. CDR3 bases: TGTGCCAGTAGTATCCAACAGGATGAACAGGGCTTTTACGAGCAGTACTTC.